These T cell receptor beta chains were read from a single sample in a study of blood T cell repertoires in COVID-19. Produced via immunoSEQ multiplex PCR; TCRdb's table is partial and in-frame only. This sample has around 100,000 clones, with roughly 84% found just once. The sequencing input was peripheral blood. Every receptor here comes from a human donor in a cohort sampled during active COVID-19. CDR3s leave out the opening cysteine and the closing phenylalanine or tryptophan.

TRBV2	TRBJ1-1	ASRARGQIAF
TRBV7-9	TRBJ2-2	ASSLAGSSTGELF
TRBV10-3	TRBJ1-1	AISEEEVTEAF
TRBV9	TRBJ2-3	ASSARTDTQY
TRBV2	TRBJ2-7	ASGPGQGAFEQY
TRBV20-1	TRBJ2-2	SASDLAGVTGELF
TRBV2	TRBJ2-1	ASRGLGRTSGGAEQF
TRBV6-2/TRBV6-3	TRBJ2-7	ASSYRGQGAPRFEQY
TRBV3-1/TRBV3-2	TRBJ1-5	ASSQGQGRQPQH
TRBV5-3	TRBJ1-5	ARSFVRGYISNQPQH
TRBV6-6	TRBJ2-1	ASSYPRGGANEQF
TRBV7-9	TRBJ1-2	ASSTAGKGYT
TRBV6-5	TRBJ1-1	ASTGVNTEAF
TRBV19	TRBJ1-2	ASSPTDRVNYGYT
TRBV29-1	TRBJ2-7	SVLRGTYYEQY
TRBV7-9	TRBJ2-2	ATEDTGELF
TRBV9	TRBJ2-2	ASSPRTSGYTGELF
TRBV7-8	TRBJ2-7	ASSFGTSGWYEQY
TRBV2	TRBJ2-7	ASSRSGAGQY
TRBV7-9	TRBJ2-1	ASSTFAPTKHNEQF
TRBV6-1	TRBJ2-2	ASSEGPKRRSNTGELF
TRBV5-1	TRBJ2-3	ASSLAGASTDTQY
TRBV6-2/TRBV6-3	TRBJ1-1	ASSKTVLNTEAF
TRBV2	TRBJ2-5	ASSFGVGAGETQY
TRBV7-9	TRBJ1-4	ASSPFRWEKLF
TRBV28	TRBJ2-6	ATGGTSGANVLT
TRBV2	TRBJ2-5	ASTVAGGPETQY
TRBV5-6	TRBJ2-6	ASSYRDRGPGANVLT
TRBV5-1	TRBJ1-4	ASSSGTGGGEKLF
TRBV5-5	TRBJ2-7	ASSLGTGYYEQY
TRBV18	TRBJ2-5	ASSPILQETQY
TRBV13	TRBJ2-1	ASSFGGSGLSSYNEQF
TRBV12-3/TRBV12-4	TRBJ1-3	ASSIGGTTTIY
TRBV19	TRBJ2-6	ASSISGTSGANVLT
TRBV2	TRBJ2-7	ASSDKGGPYEQY
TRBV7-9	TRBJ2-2	ASRGTRQNTGELF
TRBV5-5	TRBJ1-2	ASSLAYLNYGYT
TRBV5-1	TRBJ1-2	ASSVTGSNYGYT
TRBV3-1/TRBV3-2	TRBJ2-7	ASSHGGGGSYEQY
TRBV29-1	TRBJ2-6	SVEYPVGANVLT
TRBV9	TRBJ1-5	ASSAGNQPQH
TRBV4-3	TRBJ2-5	ASSQGGVPGETQY
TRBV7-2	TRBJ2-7	ASSLSYAQSSYEQY
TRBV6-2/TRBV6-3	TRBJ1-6	ASSWDRDYNSPLH
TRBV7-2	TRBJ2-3	ASSFDRATDTQY
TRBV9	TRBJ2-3	ASSPRGTRADTQY
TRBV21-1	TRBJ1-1	ASSKDPGRGTEAF
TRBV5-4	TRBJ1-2	ASTSGQGKYGYT
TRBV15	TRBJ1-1	ATSRAEGQVVPMAF
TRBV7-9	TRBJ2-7	ASSARDNYEQY
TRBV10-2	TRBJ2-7	ASRPGLQNEQY